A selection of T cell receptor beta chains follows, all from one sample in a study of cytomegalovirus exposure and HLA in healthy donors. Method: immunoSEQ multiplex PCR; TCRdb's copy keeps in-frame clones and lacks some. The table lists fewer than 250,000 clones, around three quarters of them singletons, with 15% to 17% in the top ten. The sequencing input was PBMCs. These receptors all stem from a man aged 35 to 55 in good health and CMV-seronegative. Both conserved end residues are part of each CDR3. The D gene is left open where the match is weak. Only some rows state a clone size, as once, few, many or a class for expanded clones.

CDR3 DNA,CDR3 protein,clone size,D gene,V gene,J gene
TGTGCCAGCAGCTGGCTTGGGACAGATCCTGAAGCTTTCTTT,CASSWLGTDPEAFF,NA,TRBD1,TRBV5-4,TRBJ1-1
TGTGCCAGCAGCTTCGGGAGAGGGCAGGGTCAGCCCCAGCATTTT,CASSFGRGQGQPQHF,NA,NA,TRBV7-8,TRBJ1-5
TGTGCCAGCAGCGTAGTATTGGAGGGTGGGATCGGGGAGCTGTTTTTT,CASSVVLEGGIGELFF,NA,NA,TRBV9,TRBJ2-2
TGTGCCAGCAGCGTAGCGGGGGGGGCTTTAACCCAGTACTTC,CASSVAGGALTQYF,NA,TRBD2,TRBV28,TRBJ2-5
TGTGCCAGCAGTGATGAGACGCAGTATTTT,CASSDETQYF,few,NA,TRBV6-1,TRBJ2-3
TGTGCCAGCAGTTACACCCAGGGAACTAATGAAAAACTGTTTTTT,CASSYTQGTNEKLFF,once,NA,TRBV6-6,TRBJ1-4
TGTGCCAGTAGTCCTGACGTGGGGGCCGTTTATAGCAATCAGCCCCAGCATTTT,CASSPDVGAVYSNQPQHF,few,NA,TRBV19,TRBJ1-5
TGTGCCAGCACCCTCCCGGGACAGGGGGTAATTTCGGACGAGCAGTACTTC,CASTLPGQGVISDEQYF,NA,TRBD1,TRBV7-8,TRBJ2-7
TGTGCCAGCAGCTTAGATGGCCTAAGGACAAGCAATGAGCAGTTCTTC,CASSLDGLRTSNEQFF,NA,NA,TRBV7-3,TRBJ2-1
TGTGCCAGCAACCTAGCGGGAGGGAAGGATACGCAGTATTTT,CASNLAGGKDTQYF,NA,TRBD2,TRBV28,TRBJ2-3
TGTGCCAGTAGTATCTCTAGCGGGGTCTCCTACAATAAGCAGTTCTTC,CASSISSGVSYNKQFF,NA,TRBD2,TRBV19,TRBJ2-1
TGTGCCAGCAGCTTGATATACGGGAATGAGCAGTTCTTC,CASSLIYGNEQFF,NA,NA,TRBV5-8,TRBJ2-1
TGTGCCAGCAGTGACTCAGCGGGCTGGGGCAATGAGCAGTTCTTC,CASSDSAGWGNEQFF,once,NA,TRBV6-4,TRBJ2-1
TGCGCCAGCAGCCAACGAGGTCCCGTGAACACTGAAGCTTTCTTT,CASSQRGPVNTEAFF,NA,NA,TRBV4-1,TRBJ1-1
TGTGCCAGCTCACAAGGACTAGCGGGGGGCACAGATACGCAGTATTTT,CASSQGLAGGTDTQYF,NA,TRBD2,TRBV18,TRBJ2-3
TGTGCCAGCAGCTTAGGGGACAGGGTCCCAGATACGCAGTATTTT,CASSLGDRVPDTQYF,NA,TRBD1,TRBV7-9,TRBJ2-3
TGTGCCAGCAGTGGCACTAGCGGGAGTTATAGTGAGCAGTTCTTC,CASSGTSGSYSEQFF,once,TRBD2,TRBV6-4,TRBJ2-1
TGTGCCGGAGGACAGTCCTACGAGCAGTACTTC,CAGGQSYEQYF,NA,NA,TRBV2,TRBJ2-7
TGTGCCAGCAGTGCTGGGCAGGGCATCGGGGGCTACACCTTC,CASSAGQGIGGYTF,NA,NA,TRBV2,TRBJ1-2
TGTGCCAGCAGTCTTACAGTTCCCTACGAGCAGTACTTC,CASSLTVPYEQYF,few,NA,TRBV28,TRBJ2-7
TGTGCCAGTTCCAACCGACAGGGATTAATGAACACTGAAGCTTTCTTT,CASSNRQGLMNTEAFF,NA,TRBD1,TRBV19,TRBJ1-1
TGTGCCAGCTCACCCGGACAGGGGGTAGTGAATGAGCAGTTCTTC,CASSPGQGVVNEQFF,NA,TRBD1,TRBV18,TRBJ2-1
TGTGCCACCCAATCAGGGAAGGGGTACACTGAAGCTTTCTTT,CATQSGKGYTEAFF,NA,NA,TRBV15,TRBJ1-1
TGTGCCAGCAGTGTTTCCGTAAATCAGCCCCAGCATTTT,CASSVSVNQPQHF,NA,NA,TRBV6-4,TRBJ1-5
TGTGCCAGCAGTCCAGGGACAGGTGGGACCGGGGAGCTGTTTTTT,CASSPGTGGTGELFF,NA,TRBD1,TRBV28,TRBJ2-2
TGTGCCAGCAGCTTAGGGGGGCAGACCCCCACAGATACGCAGTATTTT,CASSLGGQTPTDTQYF,NA,NA,TRBV11-2,TRBJ2-3
TGTGCCAGTAGTATATGGGGGGCTGGGACTAGCGGCCCTTACAATGAGCAGTTCTTC,CASSIWGAGTSGPYNEQFF,NA,TRBD2,TRBV19,TRBJ2-1
TGTGCCAGCAGCTTGGGGGGGGAGTGGGCTGAAGCTTTCTTT,CASSLGGEWAEAFF,NA,NA,TRBV5-5,TRBJ1-1
TGTGCCAGCAGTGAGGGGCAGGGGGTCGATGAGCAGTTCTTC,CASSEGQGVDEQFF,NA,TRBD1,TRBV2,TRBJ2-1
TGTGCCAGCAGTGCTCAGGGGGCGGCTAATGAAAAACTGTTTTTT,CASSAQGAANEKLFF,few,TRBD1,TRBV25-1,TRBJ1-4
TGTGCCAGCAGGGGATGGACTAGCGGGAGGAATGAGCAGTTCTTC,CASRGWTSGRNEQFF,NA,TRBD2,TRBV6-1,TRBJ2-1
TGTGCCAGCAGCCAAAGGCTAGCGGGGGAGACCGGGGAGCTGTTTTTT,CASSQRLAGETGELFF,NA,TRBD2,TRBV14,TRBJ2-2
TGTGCCACATTCCGCCAGGGCGGCTCCGGGGAGCTGTTTTTT,CATFRQGGSGELFF,NA,NA,TRBV28,TRBJ2-2
TGTGCCTGGCAGACAGTCAGCAATCAGCCCCAGCATTTT,CAWQTVSNQPQHF,NA,NA,TRBV30,TRBJ1-5
TGTGCCAGCAGTTTCCACGGGACTAGCGGGAATTACGAGCAGTACTTC,CASSFHGTSGNYEQYF,NA,TRBD2,TRBV28,TRBJ2-7
TGCGCCAGCAGTCAATCCTCGGGACAGGGGATTTACGAGCAGTACTTC,CASSQSSGQGIYEQYF,NA,TRBD1,TRBV23-1,TRBJ2-7
TGTGCCACTACGGGACAGGGGAGGGCTGAAGCTTTCTTT,CATTGQGRAEAFF,NA,TRBD1,TRBV2,TRBJ1-1
TGTGCCAGCTCACTAGGACTAGCGGGAGCTGGGGCCAACGTCCTGACTTTC,CASSLGLAGAGANVLTF,NA,TRBD2,TRBV18,TRBJ2-6
TGTGCCAGTAGTATCGGACAGGGTGCTACTGGCTACACCTTC,CASSIGQGATGYTF,NA,TRBD1,TRBV19,TRBJ1-2
TGTGCCAGCAGTCACCGGGACAGGCACTACGAGCAGTACTTC,CASSHRDRHYEQYF,NA,TRBD1,TRBV27,TRBJ2-7
TGTGCCATCAGTGAGTCGGGGGGGTCTGGAAACACCATATATTTT,CAISESGGSGNTIYF,NA,NA,TRBV10-3,TRBJ1-3
TGTGCCAGCAGTTACCGGGTCTCGAACACTGAAGCTTTCTTT,CASSYRVSNTEAFF,NA,NA,TRBV27,TRBJ1-1
TGTGCCAGCAGCCAAGATCCCGGGGCAGGGGCGAGCACTGAAGCTTTCTTT,CASSQDPGAGASTEAFF,few,NA,TRBV14,TRBJ1-1
TGCGCCAGCAGCCAAGATGCAGGGAATTACGAGCAGTACTTC,CASSQDAGNYEQYF,NA,NA,TRBV4-3,TRBJ2-7
TGTGCCAGCAGCCGAAGGACTAGCGAAGAGACCCAGTACTTC,CASSRRTSEETQYF,NA,TRBD2,TRBV11-2,TRBJ2-5
TGTGCTAGTGCTGCGGGTGGGAACAATGAGCAGTTCTTC,CASAAGGNNEQFF,NA,NA,TRBV12-5,TRBJ2-1
TGTGCCAGCAGGCCAACAGGGAGCGAGCAGTACTTC,CASRPTGSEQYF,NA,NA,TRBV28,TRBJ2-7
TGTGCCTGGAGCGCAGGAGGAAGGGTTCGTGAAAAACTGTTTTTT,CAWSAGGRVREKLFF,NA,NA,TRBV30,TRBJ1-4
TGTGCCAGCAGCTTAATGCAGGGAACCTATGGCTACACCTTC,CASSLMQGTYGYTF,few,NA,TRBV13,TRBJ1-2
TGTGCCAGCAGCTACCGCGGGACAGGGAGAGAACATGAGCAGTTCTTC,CASSYRGTGREHEQFF,few,TRBD1,TRBV5-6,TRBJ2-1
TGCGCCAGCAGCATCCGGGACAACACAGATACGCAGTATTTT,CASSIRDNTDTQYF,few,NA,TRBV5-1,TRBJ2-3
TGTGCCAGCAGTTTATCTGGCACCTTGAACACCGGGGAGCTGTTTTTT,CASSLSGTLNTGELFF,NA,NA,TRBV27,TRBJ2-2
TGTGCCAGCAGTGAGAGCGGGAGGATCGCGTGCGAGCAGTACTTC,CASSESGRIACEQYF,NA,TRBD2,TRBV6-1,TRBJ2-7
TGTGCCAGCAGTTCAAATCGACAGGGTAACTATGGCTACACCTTC,CASSSNRQGNYGYTF,NA,TRBD1,TRBV27,TRBJ1-2